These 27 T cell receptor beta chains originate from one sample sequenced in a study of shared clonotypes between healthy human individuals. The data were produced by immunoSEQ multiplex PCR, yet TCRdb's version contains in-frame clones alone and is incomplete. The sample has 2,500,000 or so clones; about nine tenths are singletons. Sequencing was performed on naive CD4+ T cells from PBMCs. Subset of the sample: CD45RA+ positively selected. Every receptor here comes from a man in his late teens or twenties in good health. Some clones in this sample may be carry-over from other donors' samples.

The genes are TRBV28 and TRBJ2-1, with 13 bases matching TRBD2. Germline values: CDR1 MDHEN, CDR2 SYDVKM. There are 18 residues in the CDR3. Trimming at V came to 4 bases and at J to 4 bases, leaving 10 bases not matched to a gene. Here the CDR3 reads CASSSHRMTSGRYNEQFF. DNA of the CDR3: TGTGCCAGCAGTTCACACCGCATGACTAGCGGGAGGTACAATGAGCAGTTCTTC.

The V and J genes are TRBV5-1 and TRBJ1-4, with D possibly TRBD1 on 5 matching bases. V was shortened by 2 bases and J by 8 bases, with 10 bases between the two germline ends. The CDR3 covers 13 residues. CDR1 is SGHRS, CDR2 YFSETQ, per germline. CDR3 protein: CASSLQVSEKLFF. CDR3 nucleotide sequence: TGCGCCAGCAGCTTACAGGTGTCCGAAAAACTGTTTTTT.

As DNA, the CDR3 is TGTGCCAGCAGTGCGGCTAGCGGGGGCCTGGGTGGGCCCCGAGAGACCCAGTACTTC. This encodes CASSAASGGLGGPRETQYF. The rearrangement joins TRBV2 to TRBJ2-5; 10 bases are a match to TRBD2. Losses at the gene ends were 4 bases for V and 4 bases for J; bases not matched to a gene: 18. The CDR3 extends over 19 amino acids. Germline lookup yields CDR1 SNHLY and CDR2 FYNNEI.

The DNA of the CDR3 is TGCGCCAGCACTGATACCTACGAGCAGTACTTC. This translates into CASTDTYEQYF. The chain carries TRBV5-1 and TRBJ2-7; no clear D gene. V gave up 6 bases and J gave up 2 bases, with 6 bases separating them. The germline gives CDR1 SGHRS, CDR2 YFSETQ. This CDR3 contains 11 residues.

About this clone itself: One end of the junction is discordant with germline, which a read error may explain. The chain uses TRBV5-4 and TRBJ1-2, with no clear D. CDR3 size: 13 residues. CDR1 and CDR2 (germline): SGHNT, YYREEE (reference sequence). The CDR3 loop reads CASRLAGSYGYTF. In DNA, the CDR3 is TGTGCCAGCAGGTTGGCCGGGTCCTATGGCTACACCTTC.

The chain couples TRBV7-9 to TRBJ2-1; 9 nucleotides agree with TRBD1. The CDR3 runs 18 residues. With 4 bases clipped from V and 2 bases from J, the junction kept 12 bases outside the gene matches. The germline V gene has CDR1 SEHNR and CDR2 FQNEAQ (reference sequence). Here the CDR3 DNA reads TGTGCCAGCAGCTCCCCCTCGGCCGGGACAGGGACCTACAATGAGCAGTTCTTC. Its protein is CASSSPSAGTGTYNEQFF.

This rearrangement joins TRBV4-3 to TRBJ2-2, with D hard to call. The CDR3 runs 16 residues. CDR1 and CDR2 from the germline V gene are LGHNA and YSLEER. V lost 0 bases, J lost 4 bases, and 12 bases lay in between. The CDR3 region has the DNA TGCGCCAGCAGCCAAGACTTGAGAGTCCTCACCGGGGAGCTGTTTTTT. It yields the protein CASSQDLRVLTGELFF.

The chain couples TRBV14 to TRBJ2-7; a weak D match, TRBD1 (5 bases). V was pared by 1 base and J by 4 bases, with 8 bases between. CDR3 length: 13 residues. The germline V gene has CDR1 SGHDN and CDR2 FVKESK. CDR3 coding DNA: TGTGCCAGCAGCCAAGGGGGCTGGTACGAGCAGTACTTC. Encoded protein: CASSQGGWYEQYF.

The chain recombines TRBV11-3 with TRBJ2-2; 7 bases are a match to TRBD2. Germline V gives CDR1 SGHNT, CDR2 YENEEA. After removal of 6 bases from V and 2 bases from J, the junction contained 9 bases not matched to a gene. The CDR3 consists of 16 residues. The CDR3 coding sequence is TGTGCCAGCAGTCGATTGGGAGGGACTAACACCGGGGAGCTGTTTTTT. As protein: CASSRLGGTNTGELFF.

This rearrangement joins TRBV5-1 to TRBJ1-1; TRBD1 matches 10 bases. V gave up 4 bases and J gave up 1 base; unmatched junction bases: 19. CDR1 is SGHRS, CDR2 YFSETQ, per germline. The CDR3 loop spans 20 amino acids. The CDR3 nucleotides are TGCGCCAGCAGCCGCGGGACAGGGGCCCCAGTTCAGAGGGGGAACACTGAAGCTTTCTTT. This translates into CASSRGTGAPVQRGNTEAFF.

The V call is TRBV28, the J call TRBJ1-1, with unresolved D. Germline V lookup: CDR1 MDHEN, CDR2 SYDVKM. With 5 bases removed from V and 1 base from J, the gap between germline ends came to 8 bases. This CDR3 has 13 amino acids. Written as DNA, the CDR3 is TGTGCCAGCAGTGAGGCGCCGAACACTGAAGCTTTCTTT. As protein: CASSEAPNTEAFF.

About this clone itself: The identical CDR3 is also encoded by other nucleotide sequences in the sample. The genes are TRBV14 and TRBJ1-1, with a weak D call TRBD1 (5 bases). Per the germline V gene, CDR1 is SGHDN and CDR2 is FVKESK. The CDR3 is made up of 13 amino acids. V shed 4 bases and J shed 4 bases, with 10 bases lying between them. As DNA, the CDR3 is TGTGCCAGCAGCCTCAGGGCGGGCACTGAAGCTTTCTTT. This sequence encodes CASSLRAGTEAFF.

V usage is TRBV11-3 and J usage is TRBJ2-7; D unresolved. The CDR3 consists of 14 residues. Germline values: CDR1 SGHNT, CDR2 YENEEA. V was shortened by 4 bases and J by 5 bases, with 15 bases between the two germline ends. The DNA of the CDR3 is TGTGCCAGCAGCTCTCAATGGGGTGACGACGAGCAGTACTTC. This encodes CASSSQWGDDEQYF.

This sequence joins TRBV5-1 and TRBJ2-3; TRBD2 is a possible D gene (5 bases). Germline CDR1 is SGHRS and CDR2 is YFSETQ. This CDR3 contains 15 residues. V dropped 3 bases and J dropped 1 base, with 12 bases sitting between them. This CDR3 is CASSSLGSGTDTQYF. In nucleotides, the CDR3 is TGCGCCAGCAGCTCACTGGGGAGTGGCACAGATACGCAGTATTTT.

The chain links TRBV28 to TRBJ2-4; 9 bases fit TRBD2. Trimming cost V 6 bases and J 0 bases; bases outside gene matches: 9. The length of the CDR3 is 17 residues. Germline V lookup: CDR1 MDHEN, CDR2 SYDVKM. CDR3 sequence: CASRAGGSIIAKNIQYF. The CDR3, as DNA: TGTGCCAGCAGGGCGGGAGGGTCCATTATAGCCAAAAACATTCAGTACTTC.

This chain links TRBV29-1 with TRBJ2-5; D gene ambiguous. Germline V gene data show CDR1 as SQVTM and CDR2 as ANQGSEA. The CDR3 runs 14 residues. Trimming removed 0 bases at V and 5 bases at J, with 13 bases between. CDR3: CSVEDHRTGETQYF. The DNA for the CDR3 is TGCAGCGTTGAAGATCATAGGACCGGGGAGACCCAGTACTTC.

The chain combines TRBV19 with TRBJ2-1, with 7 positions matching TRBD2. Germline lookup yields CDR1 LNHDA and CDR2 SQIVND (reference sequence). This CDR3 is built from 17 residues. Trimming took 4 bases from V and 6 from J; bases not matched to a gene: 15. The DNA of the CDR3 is TGTGCCAGTAGTAAGGGGTTTCTAGCGGCCTCCCTCAATGAGCAGTTCTTC. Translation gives CASSKGFLAASLNEQFF.

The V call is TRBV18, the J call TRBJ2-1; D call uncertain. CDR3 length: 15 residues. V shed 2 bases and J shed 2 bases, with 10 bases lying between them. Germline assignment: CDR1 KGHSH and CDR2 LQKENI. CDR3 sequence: CASSPGVVPYNEQFF. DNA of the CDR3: TGTGCCAGCTCACCAGGAGTAGTCCCCTACAATGAGCAGTTCTTC.

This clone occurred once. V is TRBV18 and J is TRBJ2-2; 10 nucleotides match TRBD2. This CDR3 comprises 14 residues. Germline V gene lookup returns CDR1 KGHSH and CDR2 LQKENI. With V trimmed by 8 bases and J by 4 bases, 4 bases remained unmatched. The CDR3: CASDLAGATGELFF. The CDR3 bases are TGTGCCAGCGACCTAGCGGGGGCCACCGGGGAGCTGTTTTTT.

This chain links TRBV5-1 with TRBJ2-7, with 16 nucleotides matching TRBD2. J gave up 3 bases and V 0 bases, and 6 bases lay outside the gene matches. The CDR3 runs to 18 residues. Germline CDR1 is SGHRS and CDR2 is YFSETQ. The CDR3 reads CASSLDGTSGRASYEQYF. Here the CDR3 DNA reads TGCGCCAGCAGCTTGGACGGGACTAGCGGGAGGGCCAGCTACGAGCAGTACTTC.

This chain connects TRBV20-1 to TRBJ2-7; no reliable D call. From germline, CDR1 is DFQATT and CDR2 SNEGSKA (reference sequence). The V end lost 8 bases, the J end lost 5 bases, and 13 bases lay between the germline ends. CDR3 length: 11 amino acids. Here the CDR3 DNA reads TGCAGTCAAGCGATCGAGGACGAGCAGTACTTC. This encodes CSQAIEDEQYF.

CDR3: CASSEYVPGVYSGNTIYF. The CDR3 nucleotides read TGCGCCAGCAGTGAGTACGTTCCGGGAGTATACTCTGGAAACACCATATATTTT. The V and J genes are TRBV10-1 and TRBJ1-3, with unresolved D. Germline V CDR1 and CDR2: WNHNN, SYGVQD (reference sequence). The CDR3 is 18 amino acids. V gave up 1 base and J gave up 0 bases, with 16 bases separating them.

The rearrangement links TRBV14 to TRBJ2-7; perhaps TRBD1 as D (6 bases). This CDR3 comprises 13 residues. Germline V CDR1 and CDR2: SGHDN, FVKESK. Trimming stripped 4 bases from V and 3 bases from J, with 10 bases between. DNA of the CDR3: TGTGCCAGCAGCCCGACAGGAGTCTACGAGCAGTACTTC. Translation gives CASSPTGVYEQYF.

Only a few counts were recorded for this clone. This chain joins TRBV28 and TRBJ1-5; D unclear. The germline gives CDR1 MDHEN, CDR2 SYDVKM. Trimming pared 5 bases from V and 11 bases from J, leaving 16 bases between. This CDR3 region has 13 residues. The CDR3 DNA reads TGTGCCAGCAGTGGGGTTTTACCATCGGCCCAGCATTTT. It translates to CASSGVLPSAQHF.

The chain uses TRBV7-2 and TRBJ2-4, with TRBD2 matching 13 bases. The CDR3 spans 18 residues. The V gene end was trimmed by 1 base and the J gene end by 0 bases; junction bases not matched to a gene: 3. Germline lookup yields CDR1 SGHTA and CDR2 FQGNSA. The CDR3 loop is CASSLDRLAGGAKNIQYF. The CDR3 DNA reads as TGTGCCAGCAGCTTAGATCGACTAGCGGGGGGAGCCAAAAACATTCAGTACTTC.

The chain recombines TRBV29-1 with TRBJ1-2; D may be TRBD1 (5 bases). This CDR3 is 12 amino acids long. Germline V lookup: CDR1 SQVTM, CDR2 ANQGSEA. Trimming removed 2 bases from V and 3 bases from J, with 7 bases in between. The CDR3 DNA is TGCAGCGTTGAAAGGGGCGACTATGGCTACACCTTC. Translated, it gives CSVERGDYGYTF.

The CDR3 sequence: CASSPTTGTGEYF. CDR3 in DNA: TGCGCCAGCAGCCCCACCACCGGGACAGGGGAATACTTC. The V gene is TRBV5-1, the J gene TRBJ2-7; TRBD1 matches at 10 bases. The CDR3 is 13 residues long. With V trimmed by 4 bases and J by 13 bases, 11 bases remained unmatched. Germline lookup yields CDR1 SGHRS and CDR2 YFSETQ. Using reference TRBV5-1 and TRBJ2-7 for the parts outside the CDR3, the full variable domain is KAGVTQTPRYLIKTRGQQVTLSCSPISGHRSVSWYQQTPGQGLQFLFEYFSETQRNKGNFPGRFSGRQFSNSRSEMNVSTLELGDSALYLCASSPTTGTGEYFGPGTRLTVT.